The sequence of this T cell receptor (beta chain) was determined in a study of blood T cell repertoires in COVID-19. CDR1 is LNHDA and CDR2 is SQIVND in the germline V gene (reference sequence). This CDR3 contains 12 residues. V was trimmed by 6 bases and J by 4 bases, leaving 9 bases between them. Methods used by the authors: Cell counts per sample came from amplifying reference gene primers. Measured with immunoSEQ multiplex PCR; TCRdb has only the in-frame clones, and not every one. That table supplies the V and J calls and clone size; D and trimming were determined from the DNA. The table has about 140,000 clones, roughly 90% seen once; the top ten hold around 0.91%.

Sequencing was carried out using peripheral blood. The origin of this receptor is a woman in her forties or fifties with acute or convalescent COVID-19. The V call is TRBV19, the J call TRBJ1-2; D ambiguous. CDR3 sequence (DNA): TGTGCCAGTAGCTACAGCCCCTATGGCTACACCTTC. Protein sequence: CASSYSPYGYTF.